The clone carrying this TCR beta chain turned up a few times. 13 Jbeta primers and 60 Vbeta primers were used for the PCR. Method: immunoSEQ multiplex PCR; TCRdb's copy keeps in-frame clones and lacks some. The sample has 55,000 to 65,000 clones; 65% to 90% are singletons. The CDR3 consists of 12 residues. Germline CDR1 SGHAT, CDR2 FQNNGV. V lost 6 bases, J lost 8 bases, and 10 bases lay in between. The entry originates in a study of cytomegalovirus exposure and HLA in healthy donors. The clonotype originates from a female donor in good health and CMV-seronegative. The sequenced sample was PBMCs. The genes are TRBV11-2 and TRBJ1-4; D not resolved. The CDR3 region is CASRLSGEKLFF. CDR3 nucleotides: TGTGCCAGCAGACTGTCGGGGGAAAAACTGTTTTTT. The whole variable domain, filled in from reference TRBV11-2 and TRBJ1-4, reads EAGVAQSPRYKIIEKRQSVAFWCNPISGHATLYWYQQILGQGPKLLIQFQNNGVVDDSQLPKDRFSAERLKGVDSTLKIQPAKLEDSAVYLCASRLSGEKLFFGSGTQLSVL.